This T cell receptor (beta chain) originates from a study of blood T cell repertoires in COVID-19. Looking at the study overall: Specimens from acute and convalescent COVID-19 originated in the United States, Italy and Spain.

Enrollees, about 18 to 90 years old, lived in 24 US areas. The study assigned cohorts using participant-reported clinical history. Generated by immunoSEQ multiplex PCR, the TCRdb table keeps only in-frame clones and is missing some. Altogether roughly 430,000 clones are present, roughly 88% being singletons, with the ten largest covering roughly 2%. The V gene's germline CDR1 is KGHDR and CDR2 SFDVKD. The CDR3 extends over 15 amino acids. After removal of 6 bases from V and 2 bases from J, the junction contained 6 bases not matched to a gene. This TCR derives from a woman in her forties with acute COVID-19. V gene TRBV24-1 combines with J gene TRBJ1-5; 7 bases fit TRBD1. Sequenced: PBMCs or T cells enriched from blood (not recorded which). This chain's CDR3 is CATSRQGPGNQPQHF. The CDR3 DNA reads as TGTGCCACCAGTCGACAGGGCCCAGGCAATCAGCCCCAGCATTTT.